The 24 T cell receptor beta chains given below trace back to one sample, sequenced in a study of cytomegalovirus exposure and HLA in healthy donors. The PCR ran on 60 Vbeta and 13 Jbeta primers. Sequenced by immunoSEQ multiplex PCR; TCRdb stores in-frame clones only, minus some. The sample records 130,000 or so clones, just under 90% being singletons. Sequences were obtained from PBMCs. The receptors shown here come from a woman under 40 in good health and CMV-seronegative.

Turning to this clone: Other DNA sequences of this sample code for an identical CDR3. The chain has TRBV28 and TRBJ1-2; maybe TRBD1 (5 bases). V lost 3 bases to trimming and J lost 0 bases, with 8 bases between them. This CDR3 has 14 residues. Per germline, CDR1 MDHEN and CDR2 SYDVKM. The CDR3 DNA follows: TGTGCCAGCAGTTTCCAGGGAACTAACTATGGCTACACCTTC. This translates into CASSFQGTNYGYTF.

The genes are TRBV2 and TRBJ2-4; D uncertain. V dropped 3 bases and J dropped 7 bases, with 13 bases sitting between them. There are 14 residues in the CDR3. Germline CDR1 SNHLY, CDR2 FYNNEI. CDR3 loop: CASSDGAGLNIQYF. The CDR3 coding sequence is TGTGCCAGCAGTGATGGTGCAGGATTGAACATTCAGTACTTC. Complete variable domain (other parts from reference TRBV2 and TRBJ2-4): EPEVTQTPSHQVTQMGQEVILRCVPISNHLYFYWYRQILGQKVEFLVSFYNNEISEKSEIFDDQFSVERPDGSNFTLKIRSTKLEDSAMYFCASSDGAGLNIQYFGAGTRLSVL.

The chain has TRBV28 and TRBJ2-5; 8 bases map to TRBD1. CDR1 is MDHEN, CDR2 SYDVKM, per germline. V was clipped by 5 bases and J by 7 bases; unmatched bases: 6. The CDR3 runs 13 residues. The CDR3: CASSPGQGTTQYF. CDR3 in DNA: TGTGCCAGCAGTCCAGGACAGGGCACGACCCAGTACTTC. The variable domain in full, completed from reference TRBV28 and TRBJ2-5, reads DVKVTQSSRYLVKRTGEKVFLECVQDMDHENMFWYRQDPGLGLRLIYFSYDVKMKEKGDIPEGYSVSREKKERFSLILESASTNQTSMYLCASSPGQGTTQYFGPGTRLLVL.

The rearrangement uses TRBV7-2 and TRBJ2-2; 13 positions match TRBD2. The trim removed 5 bases at V and 6 bases at J, leaving 9 bases unmatched. Germline V gene lookup returns CDR1 SGHTA and CDR2 FQGNSA. The CDR3 consists of 17 residues. This chain's CDR3 is CASSTTSGRLAAGELFF. Here the CDR3 DNA reads TGTGCCAGCAGCACGACTAGCGGGAGGTTAGCGGCCGGGGAGCTGTTTTTT.

The chain joins TRBV5-4 to TRBJ2-5, with D unclear. The closer fit of TRBJ2-7 to the DNA end suggests the J call may be wrong. The CDR3 spans 14 residues. In germline, CDR1 is SGHNT, CDR2 YYREEE (reference sequence). DNA of the CDR3: TGTGCCAGCAGCTTGGGTTCCCCCAATGCCGAGCAGTACTTC. Residues: CASSLGSPNAEQYF.

V is TRBV5-1 and J is TRBJ1-1; no clear D. Trimming pared 6 bases from V and 0 bases from J, leaving 9 bases between. Germline values: CDR1 SGHRS, CDR2 YFSETQ. The CDR3 contains 13 residues. CDR3 coding DNA: TGCGCCAGCACGGAGGGTATGAACACTGAAGCTTTCTTT. It encodes CASTEGMNTEAFF.

The J gene is TRBJ2-6, the V gene TRBV2, with 7 nucleotides matching TRBD2. Trimming removed 4 bases from V and 1 base from J; junction bases left unmatched: 7. The CDR3 loop spans 17 amino acids. Germline CDR1 SNHLY, CDR2 FYNNEI. CDR3 loop: CASSVVGGSSGANVLTF. The CDR3 DNA reads TGTGCCAGCAGTGTGGTGGGGGGGTCTTCTGGGGCCAACGTCCTGACTTTC.

This chain uses TRBV7-2 with TRBJ2-3; D remains ambiguous. With 1 base removed from V and 4 bases from J, the gap between germline ends came to 6 bases. In germline, CDR1 is SGHTA, CDR2 FQGNSA. This CDR3 contains 13 residues. The CDR3 loop is CASSLVGADTQYF. The DNA for the CDR3 is TGTGCCAGCAGCTTAGTTGGAGCAGATACGCAGTATTTT.

V usage is TRBV5-8 and J usage is TRBJ2-1; a weak D match, TRBD2 (6 bases). Trimming pared 1 base from V and 0 bases from J, leaving 11 bases between. Germline V lookup: CDR1 SGHTS, CDR2 YDEGEE. The length of the CDR3 is 16 residues. The CDR3 loop reads CASSLQAGSSYNEQFF. The CDR3 DNA sequence: TGTGCCAGCAGCTTGCAAGCGGGCAGCTCCTACAATGAGCAGTTCTTC.

The chain links TRBV18 to TRBJ1-2, with no clear D. CDR1 is KGHSH, CDR2 LQKENI, per germline. The V end lost 2 bases, the J end lost 6 bases, and 13 bases lay between the germline ends. The CDR3 length is 14 residues. CDR3 sequence: CASSPLRGLDGYTF. For the CDR3, the DNA is TGTGCCAGCTCACCATTAAGAGGACTCGATGGCTACACCTTC.

The rearrangement joins TRBV28 to TRBJ2-1, with a tentative D call TRBD1 (5 bases). CDR1 and CDR2 from the germline V gene are MDHEN and SYDVKM. Trimming removed 5 bases at V and 7 bases at J, with 12 bases between. The CDR3 is 13 residues long. In DNA, the CDR3 is TGTGCCAGCAGTGTCAGGGTTGTAAATGAGCAGTTCTTC. Translation gives CASSVRVVNEQFF. Together with reference TRBV28 and TRBJ2-1, the CDR3 gives the full variable domain: DVKVTQSSRYLVKRTGEKVFLECVQDMDHENMFWYRQDPGLGLRLIYFSYDVKMKEKGDIPEGYSVSREKKERFSLILESASTNQTSMYLCASSVRVVNEQFFGPGTRLTVL.

V gene TRBV28 combines with J gene TRBJ2-7; D is uncertain. Deletions cut 11 bases from V and 0 bases from J, with 11 bases between. Germline CDR1 reads MDHEN; CDR2 reads SYDVKM. The CDR3 consists of 12 residues. Written as DNA, the CDR3 is TGTGCCTCCTACGGGTACTCCTACGAGCAGTACTTC. Protein: CASYGYSYEQYF.

This chain connects TRBV7-9 to TRBJ2-2; D gene unclear. V lost 5 bases, J lost 7 bases, and 14 bases lay in between. This CDR3 is built from 14 residues. The germline V gene encodes CDR1 SEHNR and CDR2 FQNEAQ (reference sequence). The CDR3 region has the DNA TGTGCCAGCAGCCCAAGACAAGCAGGCGGGGAGCTGTTTTTT. The encoded protein is CASSPRQAGGELFF.

Only one count was recorded for this clone. The chain couples TRBV21-1 to TRBJ2-7; TRBD1, as called in the table, went unchecked against the DNA. TRBV21-1 is labeled a pseudogene. This CDR3 region has 23 residues. The CDR3 coding sequence is TGTGCCAGCAGCATTATCCGGGACAGGGGGCGAAATGGCTTTGTTCGGGGATCCTACGAGCAGTACTTC. Its protein product is CASSIIRDRGRNGFVRGSYEQYF.

This clone occurred once. The gene calls are TRBV27 and TRBJ1-4; D is unclear. The CDR3 has 17 residues. CDR1 MNHEY and CDR2 SMNVEV come from the germline V gene (reference sequence). V was cut by 5 bases and J by 3 bases, with 19 bases left in between. The CDR3 protein is CASSHTSWAAPNEKLFF. For the CDR3, the DNA is TGTGCCAGCAGTCATACGTCGTGGGCAGCTCCTAATGAAAAACTGTTTTTT.

CDR3 residues: CASSPISLLSDRGSGEQYF. The CDR3 nucleotides are TGTGCCAGCAGTCCCATAAGCCTTCTGTCGGACAGGGGGTCTGGGGAGCAGTACTTC. The chain carries TRBV2 and TRBJ2-7; 10 bases are shared with TRBD1. This CDR3 region has 19 residues. Germline-derived CDR1 and CDR2 are SNHLY and FYNNEI. Unmatched junction bases numbered 23, after V lost 5 bases and J lost 7 bases.

V and J are TRBV4-3 and TRBJ1-2; a possible D gene is TRBD1 (6 bases). V shed 0 bases and J shed 2 bases, with 10 bases lying between them. CDR1 is LGHNA, CDR2 YSLEER, per germline. The CDR3 is 15 residues long. CDR3 residues: CASSQDRTANYGYTF. The CDR3 coding sequence is TGCGCCAGCAGCCAAGACCGGACAGCGAACTATGGCTACACCTTC.

The chain recombines TRBV7-2 with TRBJ1-4; no clear D. V lost 5 bases and J lost 7, with 14 bases in between. The germline V gene has CDR1 SGHTA and CDR2 FQGNSA. The CDR3 length is 14 residues. CDR3 DNA: TGTGCCAGCAGCATAGACCCAGCAGGTGAAAAACTGTTTTTT. It codes for CASSIDPAGEKLFF.

The chain employs TRBV6-6 and TRBJ1-5, with 8 bases fitting TRBD1. The CDR3 is made up of 16 amino acids. CDR1 MNHNY and CDR2 SVGAGI come from the germline V gene (reference sequence). V gave up 4 bases and J gave up 4 bases; unmatched junction bases: 9. The CDR3 region has the DNA TGTGCCAGCAGTTTCCTGGACAGGGTGGGGAATCAGCCCCAGCATTTT. It specifies CASSFLDRVGNQPQHF.

This sequence joins TRBV19 and TRBJ2-1, with 9 bases that match TRBD2. Germline trimming cut 7 bases from V and 8 bases from J; bases unmatched to any gene: 15. Germline CDR1 reads LNHDA; CDR2 reads SQIVND (reference sequence). The CDR3 extends over 16 amino acids. This CDR3 reads CASTSPGVAGDDEQFF. In DNA, the CDR3 is TGTGCCAGTACTAGCCCGGGGGTAGCGGGAGATGATGAGCAGTTCTTC.

The gene calls are TRBV7-8 and TRBJ2-5, with 8 positions matching TRBD2. Germline V lookup: CDR1 SGHVS, CDR2 FQNEAQ. V gave up 1 base and J gave up 8 bases; unmatched junction bases: 12. The CDR3 extends over 16 amino acids. The CDR3 reads CASSLVTSGTKRTQYF. CDR3 DNA: TGTGCCAGCAGCTTAGTTACTAGCGGAACCAAGAGAACCCAGTACTTC.

The genes are TRBV7-2 and TRBJ1-1; 7 bases map to TRBD1. J lost 5 bases, V lost 3 bases, and 6 bases had no gene match. In germline, CDR1 is SGHTA, CDR2 FQGNSA. The CDR3 sequence is 14 residues long. CDR3 amino acids: CASSFQGVGTEAFF. The CDR3 DNA sequence: TGTGCCAGCAGCTTCCAGGGGGTAGGAACTGAAGCTTTCTTT.

V gene TRBV10-3 combines with J gene TRBJ1-1; the D is unclear. The germline V and J ends were trimmed by 3 bases and 0 bases, with 5 bases remaining between them. The CDR3 spans 13 residues. Germline loops: CDR1 ENHRY, CDR2 SYGVKD. CDR3 DNA sequence: TGTGCCATCAGTGACATCCTGAACACTGAAGCTTTCTTT. Translation gives CAISDILNTEAFF.

The V and J genes are TRBV7-2 and TRBJ2-5; maybe TRBD2 (6 bases). Germline CDR1 SGHTA, CDR2 FQGNSA. This CDR3 region has 14 residues. V dropped 6 bases and J dropped 1 base, with 12 bases sitting between them. CDR3 nucleotides: TGTGCCAGCAGTCCAACTAGCTCCCAAGAGACCCAGTACTTC. It translates to CASSPTSSQETQYF.